What follows describes a single TCR beta chain. These data are taken from a study of early T cells in non-severe SARS-CoV-2 infection. MiXCR was run by TCRdb on the 5' RACE reads, yielding one entry per CDR3 protein. The sample holds roughly 66,000 distinct CDR3 sequences, approximately 9.2% seen once. The CDR3 loop spans 15 amino acids. With 1 base removed from V and 6 bases from J, the gap between germline ends came to 13 bases. Germline V lookup: CDR1 KGHSH, CDR2 LQKENI. The sequencing sample was made of whole blood. The chain links TRBV18 to TRBJ2-1; D is perhaps TRBD1 or TRBD2 (5 bases each). This clonotype was sampled from an adult who was a healthcare worker with PCR-confirmed SARS-CoV-2 infection or an uninfected control (not recorded which). The CDR3 DNA reads as TGTGCCAGCTCACCACGGGACGGCAGGTTCAATGAGCAGTTCTTC. Its protein product is CASSPRDGRFNEQFF.